Listed below are T cell receptor beta chains from one sample, sequenced in a study of blood T cell repertoires in COVID-19. Here immunoSEQ multiplex PCR was the method, and the copy in TCRdb shows in-frame clones only, minus some. The data contain 100,000 to 140,000 clones, around 89% of them singletons. Sequencing was performed on peripheral blood. The receptors come from a man aged 35-49 years with active or convalescent COVID-19. Both conserved end residues are part of each CDR3. The D gene is left open where the match is weak. Only some rows state a clone size, as once, few, many or a class for expanded clones.

CDR3nt	CDR3aa	v_gene	j_gene	abundance	d_gene
TGTGCCAGCAGCCCCCCGGTTGGCGGGAGTGGTGAGCAGTTCTTC	CASSPPVGGSGEQFF	TRBV7-6	TRBJ2-1	few	TRBD2
TGTGCCAGCAGTTATAGCGGGAGGGCCCACGAGCAGTACTTC	CASSYSGRAHEQYF	TRBV6-2/TRBV6-3	TRBJ2-7	few	TRBD2
TGTGCCAGCAGCTTGGCTGGGCTTATCCAAGAGACCCAGTACTTC	CASSLAGLIQETQYF	TRBV13	TRBJ2-5	few	NA
TGCGCCAGCAGTGAGTTCCGGGACAGGAGTAATGAAAAACTGTTTTTT	CASSEFRDRSNEKLFF	TRBV10-2	TRBJ1-4	NA	TRBD1
TGTGCCAGCAGCTCGACTTTGGGCTCTGGAAACACCATATATTTT	CASSSTLGSGNTIYF	TRBV7-9	TRBJ1-3	NA	NA
TGTGCCAGCAGCCCGAGGCAGGGCGGCGAAAAACTGTTTTTT	CASSPRQGGEKLFF	TRBV7-2	TRBJ1-4	NA	NA
TGTGCCAGCAGCTTAGGGTCCCAGGGTACAGGCTACACCTTC	CASSLGSQGTGYTF	TRBV7-9	TRBJ1-2	NA	NA
TGTGCCAATTCAGGACAGCTCCGGGCCGAGCAGTACTTC	CANSGQLRAEQYF	TRBV28	TRBJ2-7	NA	NA
TGTGCCAGTAGTTTAGCGAATCAGCCCCAGCATTTT	CASSLANQPQHF	TRBV19	TRBJ1-5	NA	NA
TGTGCCAGCAGCCAACAGGGAGCGGGAGGCACTGAAGCTTTCTTT	CASSQQGAGGTEAFF	TRBV9	TRBJ1-1	NA	NA
TGTGCCTGGAGTGTCGGGACAGGGGGCCCCTACAATGAGCAGTTCTTC	CAWSVGTGGPYNEQFF	TRBV30	TRBJ2-1	NA	TRBD1
TGTGCCAGCAGCTTGACAGGGGGCGCGGAGACCCAGTACTTC	CASSLTGGAETQYF	TRBV7-3	TRBJ2-5	NA	TRBD1
TGCGCCAGCAGTCACGACTCCCACCGGGACAGGGGCTACGAGCAGTACTTC	CASSHDSHRDRGYEQYF	TRBV23-1	TRBJ2-7	NA	TRBD1
TGTGCCAGCAAGAGGGACAAGGGATCACCCCTCCACTTT	CASKRDKGSPLHF	TRBV28	TRBJ1-6	once	NA
TGCGCCAGCAGCCAAGATCTACTAGTAGCAGATACGCAGTATTTT	CASSQDLLVADTQYF	TRBV4-3	TRBJ2-3	NA	NA
TGTGCCAGCAGTCAACAGGGGGCTGAAGCTTTCTTT	CASSQQGAEAFF	TRBV28	TRBJ1-1	NA	TRBD1
TGTGCCAGCAGTTTAAGAAGCGAGCTGAACACTGAAGCTTTCTTT	CASSLRSELNTEAFF	TRBV28	TRBJ1-1	NA	NA
TGTGCCAGCAGTTTATGGGGGGGGCCCTACGAGCAGTACTTC	CASSLWGGPYEQYF	TRBV28	TRBJ2-7	NA	NA
TGTGCCAGCTCACCCCTAGGAGATAATGGCTACACCTTC	CASSPLGDNGYTF	TRBV18	TRBJ1-2	NA	NA
TGTGCCACCAGCAGTACAGGGCTCACTGAAGCTTTCTTT	CATSSTGLTEAFF	TRBV15	TRBJ1-1	NA	NA
TGTGCCATCAGTGTGACAGGGGCAGGGGACACTGAAGCTTTCTTT	CAISVTGAGDTEAFF	TRBV10-3	TRBJ1-1	NA	TRBD1
TGTGCCACCTCGGACAGGGTAACCTACGAGCAGTACTTC	CATSDRVTYEQYF	TRBV2	TRBJ2-7	NA	TRBD1
TGTGCCTGGAGTGTAGGAGACAGGCAGCCCCAGCATTTT	CAWSVGDRQPQHF	TRBV30	TRBJ1-5	NA	NA
TGCGCCAGCAGCTACTGGGACAGGGACTCCTATAATTCACCCCTCCACTTT	CASSYWDRDSYNSPLHF	TRBV5-1	TRBJ1-6	NA	TRBD1
TGTGCCAGCAGTGAACAGCGGCCCCTCTACGAGCAGTACTTC	CASSEQRPLYEQYF	TRBV6-1	TRBJ2-7	NA	NA
TGTGCCAGCAGCCCCCCGGGGGGCGCCTTCTACGAGCAGTACTTC	CASSPPGGAFYEQYF	TRBV25-1	TRBJ2-7	NA	NA
TGTGCCTGGAGCGCAGGGTTAACTAATGAAAAACTGTTTTTT	CAWSAGLTNEKLFF	TRBV30	TRBJ1-4	NA	NA
TGTGCCTGGAGCCGGGACAGGGGTAGCTACGAGCAGTACTTC	CAWSRDRGSYEQYF	TRBV30	TRBJ2-7	NA	TRBD1
TGTGCCAGCAGTTCGTTAGCGGGAGCCGCCTACGAGCAGTACTTC	CASSSLAGAAYEQYF	TRBV28	TRBJ2-7	NA	TRBD2
TGTGCCAGCAGCACCCTTAGCGGGAGTGGGGAGACCCAGTACTTC	CASSTLSGSGETQYF	TRBV7-2	TRBJ2-5	NA	TRBD2
TGTGCCAGCAGTTCCCCGCAGACAAGTAGCTCCTACGAGCAGTACTTC	CASSSPQTSSSYEQYF	TRBV6-5	TRBJ2-7	NA	NA
TGTGCCAGCAGCCAAGAGATCGGGGCCCGCGGGAGTAAATACGAGCAGTACTTC	CASSQEIGARGSKYEQYF	TRBV14	TRBJ2-7	NA	TRBD2
TGTGCCACCAGTGACACAGGGCAACCCTCCTACGAGCAGTACTTC	CATSDTGQPSYEQYF	TRBV24-1	TRBJ2-7	NA	NA
TGTGCCGGCCAACTAGCGGGAGGGTCGGCCGGGGAGCTGTTTTTT	CAGQLAGGSAGELFF	TRBV30	TRBJ2-2	NA	TRBD2
TGCGCCAGCAGCCAGGGGACAGCAGACTACGAGCAGTACTTC	CASSQGTADYEQYF	TRBV5-1	TRBJ2-7	NA	TRBD1
TGTGCCAGCTCAGGGACTAGCGGGACCGAGCAGTACTTC	CASSGTSGTEQYF	TRBV18	TRBJ2-7	few	TRBD2
TGTGCCAGCAGCTTAGGCCCGACAGGAGACTATGGCTACACCTTC	CASSLGPTGDYGYTF	TRBV7-9	TRBJ1-2	NA	NA
TGCGCCAGCAGCTTCTCAGGGGACAATGAGCAGTTCTTC	CASSFSGDNEQFF	TRBV5-1	TRBJ2-1	few	NA
TGCGCCAGCAGCTTGACAGGGGAAATCTACGAGCAGTACTTC	CASSLTGEIYEQYF	TRBV5-1	TRBJ2-7	NA	TRBD1
TGCAGCGTTGAGAGTTTAGCTGGAAACACCATATATTTT	CSVESLAGNTIYF	TRBV29-1	TRBJ1-3	once	NA
TGCGCCAGCAGCCAAGCTTTGTGGCCAGAAGAAGCTTTCTTT	CASSQALWPEEAFF	TRBV4-3	TRBJ1-1	NA	NA
TGTGCCAGCAGCTTAGGAGAGAGGAGGGAAAAACTGTTTTTT	CASSLGERREKLFF	TRBV7-9	TRBJ1-4	NA	NA
TGTGCCAGCAGCTCCGCTCTTACAGGCTCCCCGAGCTCCTACGAGCAGTACTTC	CASSSALTGSPSSYEQYF	TRBV7-3	TRBJ2-7	NA	NA
TGTGCCAGCGGACGTAGCGGGCCCGCACAAGAGACCCAGTACTTC	CASGRSGPAQETQYF	TRBV7-9	TRBJ2-5	NA	TRBD2
TGTGCCAGCAGCTTGGGACTAGCGACCTACGAGCAGTACTTC	CASSLGLATYEQYF	TRBV9	TRBJ2-7	NA	TRBD2
TGCGCCAGCAGCTATCGACAGCCAATGAACACTGAAGCTTTCTTT	CASSYRQPMNTEAFF	TRBV5-1	TRBJ1-1	NA	NA
TGTGCCAGCAGCTTGATGGGACAGGGAGGCTACACCTTC	CASSLMGQGGYTF	TRBV5-8	TRBJ1-2	once	TRBD1
TGTGCCAGTAGTATGTACAGGACTAGCCCAAAATTCAATGAGCAGTTCTTC	CASSMYRTSPKFNEQFF	TRBV19	TRBJ2-1	few	TRBD2
TGTGCCAGCAGCTTAACTAGCGGGAGCGTAGATACGCAGTATTTT	CASSLTSGSVDTQYF	TRBV7-2	TRBJ2-3	NA	TRBD2
TGTGCCAGCAGTTTAGGGACAGGGGTTACCGGGGAGCTGTTTTTT	CASSLGTGVTGELFF	TRBV27	TRBJ2-2	NA	TRBD1
TGTGCCAGCAGTCAGTTTAGCGGGAGTGGCTACGAGCAGTACTTC	CASSQFSGSGYEQYF	TRBV6-5	TRBJ2-7	NA	TRBD2
TGCGCCACCGCTTTGGGGGGAAGTACTGGAAACACCATATATTTT	CATALGGSTGNTIYF	TRBV4-1	TRBJ1-3	NA	NA
TGCGCCAGCAGCTGGACTAGCGGGAGTTACGAGCAGTACTTC	CASSWTSGSYEQYF	TRBV5-1	TRBJ2-7	NA	TRBD2
TGTGCCAGCAGCCCTCCCCGGGGTGAGCAGTTCTTC	CASSPPRGEQFF	TRBV3-1/TRBV3-2	TRBJ2-1	NA	NA
TGCGCCAGCAGCTTGGGGACAGGATTCTACGAGCAGTACTTC	CASSLGTGFYEQYF	TRBV5-1	TRBJ2-7	NA	TRBD1